This record looks at one TCR beta chain sequence and its context. Its antigen is unidentified. This specimen belongs to a study of memory CD4+ T cells and cytomegalovirus serostatus. Points from the study as a whole: Repertoires predicted CMV serostatus with median bootstrapped AUC of around 0.96.

The sort gate was single viable CD3+CD4+CD8-CD45RO+ cells for memory CD4+ T cells. Sequencing used immunoSEQ multiplex PCR; TCRdb keeps in-frame clones, though not all of them. The table shows some 57,000 clones, with less than 80% occurring only once. V lost 3 bases, J lost 8 bases, and 17 bases lay in between. Looked up from germline, CDR1 is SGHRS and CDR2 is YFSETQ. This CDR3 has 15 amino acids. The sequenced sample consisted of memory CD4+ T cells from blood. The V call is TRBV5-1, the J call TRBJ1-4; tentatively, D is TRBD1 (6 bases). The receptor was isolated from an adult in good health and CMV-seronegative. The chain's CDR3 is CASSSQGRRGEKLFF. The CDR3 DNA sequence: TGCGCCAGCAGCTCGCAGGGGCGGCGGGGGGAAAAACTGTTTTTT.